One sample yielded the 31 T cell receptor beta chains listed below, sequenced in a study of graft-versus-host responses after intestinal transplantation. Profiling relied on immunoSEQ multiplex PCR, and the TCRdb table lists in-frame clones only, not all of them. The sample yields tens of thousands of clones, 70% to 90% seen once. Here the sequenced sample was PBMCs, taken 26 days after transplant. Every receptor here comes from a human patient who received an intestinal transplant, so some T cells may come from the graft donor.

The V and J genes are TRBV4-1 and TRBJ1-2, with 7 bases fitting TRBD1. Looked up from germline, CDR1 is MGHRA and CDR2 is YSYEKL. CDR3 length equals 17 residues. V dropped 1 base and J dropped 4; count of bases not matched to a gene: 12. The CDR3, as DNA: TGCGCCAGCAGCCAAGGACAGGGCGGCATCGAGGGCTATGGCTACACCTTC. Translated, it gives CASSQGQGGIEGYGYTF.

This clone was detected only a few times. Other DNA sequences in the sample encode the same CDR3. V is TRBV9 and J is TRBJ1-1; the D is unclear. Germline V lookup: CDR1 SGDLS, CDR2 YYNGEE. Trimming shortened V by 0 bases and J by 0 bases, and 9 bases separated the two germline ends. The CDR3 has 15 amino acids. CDR3 residues: CASSVVGQLNTEAFF. The CDR3, as DNA: TGTGCCAGCAGCGTAGTTGGGCAGCTGAACACTGAAGCTTTCTTT.

The CDR3 is CASSPPPAGYGYTF. CDR3 coding DNA: TGTGCCAGCTCACCACCGCCGGCGGGCTATGGCTACACCTTC. The chain uses TRBV18 and TRBJ1-2; D is unresolved. Trimming cost V 0 bases and J 4 bases, with 9 bases left between them. The CDR3 extends over 14 amino acids. Looked up from germline, CDR1 is KGHSH and CDR2 is LQKENI.

The chain has TRBV27 and TRBJ1-5; 7 positions match TRBD1. The CDR3 contains 13 residues. Germline V CDR1 and CDR2: MNHEY, SMNVEV (reference sequence). After removal of 8 bases from V and 2 bases from J, the junction contained 3 bases not matched to a gene. CDR3 protein: CASGDSRNQPQHF. CDR3 coding DNA: TGTGCCAGCGGGGACAGTCGCAATCAGCCCCAGCATTTT.

This rearrangement joins TRBV5-1 to TRBJ1-4; D is unclear. The germline V gene encodes CDR1 SGHRS and CDR2 YFSETQ. This CDR3 contains 17 residues. The V end lost 4 bases, the J end lost 3 bases, and 19 bases lay between the germline ends. This CDR3 reads CASSPEPGWTANEKLFF. The CDR3 nucleotides read TGCGCCAGCAGCCCTGAACCGGGGTGGACCGCTAATGAAAAACTGTTTTTT.

This chain joins TRBV6-5 and TRBJ1-1; possibly TRBD1 for D (5 bases). Germline V gene data show CDR1 as MNHEY and CDR2 as SVGAGI. V was cut by 2 bases and J by 3 bases, with 13 bases left in between. This CDR3 contains 15 residues. The CDR3 nucleotides are TGTGCCAGCAGTTACGGGGGGATGGGGTACACTGAAGCTTTCTTT. It specifies CASSYGGMGYTEAFF.

The genes are TRBV5-6 and TRBJ1-4, with 9 bases matching TRBD1. Trimming at V came to 3 bases and at J to 8 bases, leaving 5 bases not matched to a gene. Germline V lookup: CDR1 SGHDT, CDR2 YYEEEE. CDR3 size: 14 residues. In nucleotides, the CDR3 is TGTGCCAGCAGCTGGGGACAGGGAGACGAAAAACTGTTTTTT. Protein: CASSWGQGDEKLFF.

The gene calls are TRBV6-1 and TRBJ1-1, with D maybe TRBD1 (6 bases). Germline V CDR1 and CDR2: MNHNS, SASEGT. V lost 8 bases to trimming and J lost 0 bases, with 13 bases between them. The length of the CDR3 is 14 residues. CDR3 region: CASGRGHLNTEAFF. The CDR3 nucleotides read TGTGCCAGCGGTAGGGGACATCTGAACACTGAAGCTTTCTTT.

This chain joins TRBV5-6 and TRBJ2-7, with a possible D match to TRBD1 (6 bases). The CDR3 length is 14 residues. Germline V gene lookup returns CDR1 SGHDT and CDR2 YYEEEE. V was shortened by 3 bases and J by 3 bases, with 13 bases between the two germline ends. CDR3 amino acids: CASSSAGTLYEQYF. CDR3 bases: TGTGCCAGCAGCTCTGCCGGGACACTCTACGAGCAGTACTTC.

The rearrangement joins TRBV2 to TRBJ2-5, with 7 positions matching TRBD1. The junction had 7 bases not matched to a gene; V was cut back by 6 bases and J by 3 bases. This CDR3 is 14 amino acids long. The germline CDR1 and CDR2 sequences are SNHLY and FYNNEI. The CDR3 protein is CASSLGTAEETQYF. The CDR3 DNA follows: TGTGCCAGCAGCCTAGGGACAGCTGAAGAGACCCAGTACTTC.

This clone was picked up a small number of times. The chain's CDR3 is CASSLSGDDYEQYV. DNA of the CDR3: TGTGCCAGCAGCTTGTCAGGGGATGACTACGAGCAGTACGTC. This chain connects TRBV5-4 to TRBJ2-7; tentative D call: TRBD1 (6 bases). The CDR3 is 14 amino acids. V was cut by 1 base and J by 3 bases, with 11 bases left in between. CDR1 and CDR2 (germline): SGHNT, YYREEE (reference sequence).

This clone was seen only a few times. The chain carries TRBV6-5 and TRBJ1-1; 7 bases align to TRBD1. V lost 6 bases, J lost 11 bases, and 9 bases stayed unmatched. CDR1 is MNHEY and CDR2 is SVGAGI in the germline V gene. The CDR3 runs 12 residues. CDR3 sequence: CASSHGTEGAFF. CDR3 sequence (DNA): TGTGCCAGCAGCCACGGGACAGAGGGTGCTTTCTTT.

This clone was counted a single time. This rearrangement joins TRBV19 to TRBJ1-3; D may be TRBD1 (5 bases). Germline CDR1 and CDR2: LNHDA and SQIVND (reference sequence). Trimming removed 7 bases from V and 1 base from J, with 11 bases in between. The CDR3 has 14 amino acids. The CDR3 protein is CASTRRGSGNTIYF. CDR3 nucleotide sequence: TGTGCCAGTACCAGGAGGGGATCTGGAAACACCATATATTTT.

This chain links TRBV27 with TRBJ1-5; 7 nucleotides agree with TRBD1. The CDR3 runs 15 residues. V lost 5 bases to trimming and J lost 5 bases; unmatched junction nucleotides: 9. Germline CDR1 and CDR2: MNHEY and SMNVEV (reference sequence). CDR3 bases: TGTGCCAGCAGTCAGACAGGGCAAGTAGATCAGCCCCAGCATTTT. This gives the protein CASSQTGQVDQPQHF.

The chain couples TRBV6-5 to TRBJ1-1, with 9 bases lining up with TRBD1. Looked up from germline, CDR1 is MNHEY and CDR2 is SVGAGI. CDR3 length: 16 residues. Trimming took 0 bases from V and 4 from J; bases not matched to a gene: 6. This CDR3 reads CASSYSGQGPSTEAFF. DNA for the CDR3: TGTGCCAGCAGTTACTCGGGACAGGGTCCGAGCACTGAAGCTTTCTTT.

The chain uses TRBV30 and TRBJ2-5; 7 bases agree with TRBD2. CDR1 and CDR2 (germline): GTSNPN, SVGIG (reference sequence). The V and J ends lost 2 bases and 5 bases, in that order; junction bases with no gene match: 11. The CDR3 is made up of 15 amino acids. The CDR3 reads CAWSKLALFGETQYF. The CDR3 DNA is TGTGCCTGGAGTAAACTAGCGCTCTTTGGGGAGACCCAGTACTTC.

This chain links TRBV28 with TRBJ1-5; D unclear. This CDR3 spans 14 amino acids. Trimming cost V 0 bases and J 2 bases, with 5 bases left between them. Germline V gene sequence: CDR1 MDHEN, CDR2 SYDVKM. The CDR3 nucleotides are TGTGCCAGCAGTTTATGGCAGGGCAATCAGCCCCAGCATTTT. Its translation: CASSLWQGNQPQHF.

This sequence joins TRBV5-1 and TRBJ2-4; 14 bases are shared with TRBD2. Per germline, CDR1 SGHRS and CDR2 YFSETQ. The trim removed 4 bases at V and 1 base at J, leaving 10 bases unmatched. The CDR3 runs 19 residues. The DNA for the CDR3 is TGCGCCAGCAGCCTGAGACTAGCGGGAGGGCCGACGGCCAAAAACATTCAGTACTTC. This encodes CASSLRLAGGPTAKNIQYF.

CDR3 coding DNA: TGTGCCAGCTCAAACCAGGGAGGCGGGGCCACCGGGGAGCTGTTTTTT. This codes for CASSNQGGGATGELFF. The chain has TRBV18 and TRBJ2-2; a weak D match, TRBD2 (6 bases). The V end lost 5 bases, the J end lost 4 bases, and 17 bases lay between the germline ends. Germline V gene sequence: CDR1 KGHSH, CDR2 LQKENI. The CDR3 sequence is 16 residues long.

The rearrangement joins TRBV7-2 to TRBJ2-5; 12 bases are a match to TRBD2. The CDR3 length is 17 residues. The V gene end was trimmed by 2 bases and the J gene end by 7 bases; junction bases not matched to a gene: 11. Germline V gives CDR1 SGHTA, CDR2 FQGNSA. CDR3 loop: CASSLNQLAGGRGTQYF. CDR3 in DNA: TGTGCCAGCAGCTTAAACCAGCTAGCGGGGGGGAGGGGGACCCAGTACTTC.

The chain joins TRBV28 to TRBJ1-2; TRBD1 is a possible D gene (6 bases). In germline, CDR1 is MDHEN, CDR2 SYDVKM. The CDR3 has 14 amino acids. The V end lost 7 bases, the J end lost 4 bases, and 16 bases lay between the germline ends. The CDR3 sequence is CASTYLQGTYGYTF. CDR3 DNA sequence: TGTGCCAGCACCTATCTACAGGGAACCTATGGCTACACCTTC.

J is TRBJ2-7 and V is TRBV7-8, with 12 bases aligning to TRBD2. There are 17 residues in the CDR3. J lost 5 bases, V lost 4 bases, and 12 bases had no gene match. Germline CDR1 and CDR2: SGHVS and FQNEAQ. Here the CDR3 reads CASSSTPTSGRINEQYF. CDR3 bases: TGTGCCAGCAGCTCTACTCCGACTAGCGGGAGAATAAACGAGCAGTACTTC.

J is TRBJ2-1 and V is TRBV28; the match to TRBD2 covers 9 bases. V lost 2 bases to trimming and J lost 7 bases; unmatched junction nucleotides: 6. Germline V gives CDR1 MDHEN, CDR2 SYDVKM. The CDR3 runs 15 residues. CDR3 residues: CASSLLGGGANEQFF. DNA of the CDR3: TGTGCCAGCAGTTTACTTGGCGGGGGGGCAAATGAGCAGTTCTTC. The variable domain in full, completed from reference TRBV28 and TRBJ2-1, reads DVKVTQSSRYLVKRTGEKVFLECVQDMDHENMFWYRQDPGLGLRLIYFSYDVKMKEKGDIPEGYSVSREKKERFSLILESASTNQTSMYLCASSLLGGGANEQFFGPGTRLTVL.

V gene TRBV9 combines with J gene TRBJ2-1; 8 bases map to TRBD1. Trimming took 4 bases from V and 7 from J; bases not matched to a gene: 10. The V gene's germline CDR1 is SGDLS and CDR2 YYNGEE. There are 15 residues in the CDR3. The CDR3, as DNA: TGTGCCAGCAGCCTCCGGGGACAGGAGGCGAATGAGCAGTTCTTC. Its translation is CASSLRGQEANEQFF.

The V call is TRBV27, the J call TRBJ2-7, with D possibly being TRBD2 (6 bases). The germline V gene encodes CDR1 MNHEY and CDR2 SMNVEV (reference sequence). There are 13 residues in the CDR3. The V end lost 2 bases, the J end lost 4 bases, and 9 bases lay between the germline ends. The CDR3 region is CASSLTAGYEQYF. In DNA form, the CDR3 reads TGTGCCAGCAGTTTAACAGCGGGTTACGAGCAGTACTTC.

The CDR3 spells CASSRRTGALVYEQYF. DNA for the CDR3: TGTGCCAGCAGCCGTAGGACAGGGGCGCTCGTCTACGAGCAGTACTTC. The chain joins TRBV14 to TRBJ2-5; 9 bases match TRBD1. The J call may be in error: the DNA end matches TRBJ2-7 better. There are 16 residues in the CDR3. Per germline, CDR1 SGHDN and CDR2 FVKESK.

The V call is TRBV6-6, the J call TRBJ1-1; 9 bases agree with TRBD1. V trimming: 5 bases; J trimming: 1 base; junction bases outside the gene matches: 8. Germline values: CDR1 MNHNY, CDR2 SVGAGI (reference sequence). The CDR3 sequence is 16 residues long. The CDR3 loop reads CASSKPTGGSNTEAFF. Here the CDR3 DNA reads TGTGCCAGCAGTAAACCGACAGGGGGGTCGAACACTGAAGCTTTCTTT.

The V gene is TRBV5-8, the J gene TRBJ2-7, with D possibly being TRBD2 (5 bases). The CDR3 extends over 17 amino acids. Germline V lookup: CDR1 SGHTS, CDR2 YDEGEE. Trimming cost V 0 bases and J 0 bases, with 16 bases left between them. CDR3 in amino acids: CASSLDSSDRFSYEQYV. The CDR3 nucleotides read TGTGCCAGCAGCTTGGATAGTAGCGACCGATTCTCCTACGAGCAGTACGTC.

The chain couples TRBV28 to TRBJ2-2, with D possibly being TRBD1 (6 bases). Deletions cut 5 bases from V and 3 bases from J, with 22 bases between. The CDR3 runs 18 residues. In germline, CDR1 is MDHEN, CDR2 SYDVKM. This CDR3 is CASSPGQNTILYTGELFF. In DNA form, the CDR3 reads TGTGCCAGCAGTCCCGGACAGAATACTATTCTATACACCGGGGAGCTGTTTTTT.

The V gene is TRBV11-2, the J gene TRBJ2-7; D is uncertain. CDR3 length equals 14 residues. Germline values: CDR1 SGHAT, CDR2 FQNNGV. Trimming stripped 1 base from V and 1 base from J, with 8 bases between. The CDR3 loop is CASSLGAGSYEQYF. CDR3 DNA: TGTGCCAGCAGCTTAGGCGCAGGTTCCTACGAGCAGTACTTC.

The CDR3 coding sequence is TGTGCCAGCAGTGCGTGGAGGGCGAGCAATCAGCCCCAGCATTTT. Amino acids: CASSAWRASNQPQHF. The V gene is TRBV2, the J gene TRBJ1-5; no definite D call. The ends were cut back, 4 bases at V and 1 base at J, with 11 bases in the middle. This CDR3 comprises 15 residues. Germline loops: CDR1 SNHLY, CDR2 FYNNEI.